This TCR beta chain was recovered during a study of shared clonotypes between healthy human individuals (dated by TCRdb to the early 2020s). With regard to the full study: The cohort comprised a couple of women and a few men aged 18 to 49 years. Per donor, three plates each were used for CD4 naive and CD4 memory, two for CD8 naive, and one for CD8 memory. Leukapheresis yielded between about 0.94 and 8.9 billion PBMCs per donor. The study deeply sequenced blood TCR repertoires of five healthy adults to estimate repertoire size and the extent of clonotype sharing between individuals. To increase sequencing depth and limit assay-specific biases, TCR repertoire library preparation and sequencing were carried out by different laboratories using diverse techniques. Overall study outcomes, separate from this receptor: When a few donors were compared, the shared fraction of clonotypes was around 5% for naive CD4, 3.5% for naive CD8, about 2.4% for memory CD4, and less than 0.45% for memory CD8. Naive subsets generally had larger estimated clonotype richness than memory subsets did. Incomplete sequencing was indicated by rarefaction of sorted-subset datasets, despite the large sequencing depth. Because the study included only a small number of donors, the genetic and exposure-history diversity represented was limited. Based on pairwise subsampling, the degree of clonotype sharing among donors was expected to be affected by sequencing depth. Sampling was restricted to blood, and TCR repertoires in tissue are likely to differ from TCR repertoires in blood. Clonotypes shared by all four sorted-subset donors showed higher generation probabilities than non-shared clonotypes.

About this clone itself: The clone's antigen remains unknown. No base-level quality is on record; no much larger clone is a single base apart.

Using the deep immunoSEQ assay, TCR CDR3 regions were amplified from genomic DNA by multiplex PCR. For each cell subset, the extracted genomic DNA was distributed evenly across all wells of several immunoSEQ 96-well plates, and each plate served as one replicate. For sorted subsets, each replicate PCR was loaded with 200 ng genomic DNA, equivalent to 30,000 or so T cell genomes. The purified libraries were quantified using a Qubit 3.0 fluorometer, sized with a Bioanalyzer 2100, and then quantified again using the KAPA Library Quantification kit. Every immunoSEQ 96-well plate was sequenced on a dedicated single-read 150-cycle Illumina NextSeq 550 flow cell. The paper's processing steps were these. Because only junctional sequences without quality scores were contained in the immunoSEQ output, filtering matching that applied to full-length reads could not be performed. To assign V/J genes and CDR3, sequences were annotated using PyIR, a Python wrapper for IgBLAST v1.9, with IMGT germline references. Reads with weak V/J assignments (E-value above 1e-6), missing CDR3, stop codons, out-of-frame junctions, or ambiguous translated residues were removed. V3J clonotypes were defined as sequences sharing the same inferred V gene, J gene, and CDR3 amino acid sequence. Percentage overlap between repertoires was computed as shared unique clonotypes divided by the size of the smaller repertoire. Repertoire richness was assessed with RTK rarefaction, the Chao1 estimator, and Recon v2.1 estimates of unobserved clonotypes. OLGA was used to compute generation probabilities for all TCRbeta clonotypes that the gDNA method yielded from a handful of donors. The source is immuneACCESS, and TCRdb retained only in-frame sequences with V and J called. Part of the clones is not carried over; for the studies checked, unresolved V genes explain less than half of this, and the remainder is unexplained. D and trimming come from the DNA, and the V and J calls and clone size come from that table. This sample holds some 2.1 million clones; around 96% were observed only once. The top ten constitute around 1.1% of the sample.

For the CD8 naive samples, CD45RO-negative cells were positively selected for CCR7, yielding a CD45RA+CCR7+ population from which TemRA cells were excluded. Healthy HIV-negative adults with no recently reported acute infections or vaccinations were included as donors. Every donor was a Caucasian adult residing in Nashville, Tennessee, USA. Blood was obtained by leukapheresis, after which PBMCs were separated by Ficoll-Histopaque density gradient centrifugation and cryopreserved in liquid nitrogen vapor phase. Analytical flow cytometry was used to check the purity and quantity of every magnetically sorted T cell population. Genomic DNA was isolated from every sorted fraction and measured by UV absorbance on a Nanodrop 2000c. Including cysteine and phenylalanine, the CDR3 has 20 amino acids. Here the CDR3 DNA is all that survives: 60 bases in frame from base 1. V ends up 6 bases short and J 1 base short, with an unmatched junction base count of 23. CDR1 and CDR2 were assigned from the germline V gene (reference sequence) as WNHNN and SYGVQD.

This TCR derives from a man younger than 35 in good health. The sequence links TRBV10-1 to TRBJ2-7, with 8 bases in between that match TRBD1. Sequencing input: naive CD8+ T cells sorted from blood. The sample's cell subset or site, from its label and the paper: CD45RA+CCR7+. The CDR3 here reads CASRLDRAFPTKQKSYEQYF. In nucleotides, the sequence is TGCGCCAGCAGACTGGACAGGGCATTCCCAACTAAACAAAAATCCTACGAGCAGTACTTC.